This T cell receptor (beta chain) was sequenced during a study of T cells in Graves' hyperthyroidism and ophthalmopathy. Study-level results: Most clonotypes expanded in the thyroid (above 0.001) were also present in blood.

Patients were excluded because of uncontrolled infection, other autoimmune disease, pregnancy or lactation. About this clonotype itself: Its antigen remains unidentified.

Amplification yielded TCR beta CDR3 regions, with RNA transcripts as the source. Primed by the HTBI set, a first-round RT-PCR was run on the TCR CDR3. TCRdb re-analysed the multiplex PCR reads in MiXCR, keeping a single row per CDR3 protein. This repertoire shows about 270,000 distinct CDR3 sequences, 20% to 25% found once; its top ten account for 50% to 75%. V was cut by 5 bases and J by 8 bases, with 17 bases left in between. This CDR3 comprises 14 residues. Germline V gene lookup returns CDR1 SGDLS and CDR2 YYNGEE. The rearrangement joins TRBV9 to TRBJ2-1, with D unresolved. Source material: blood. This receptor was obtained from a young man with Graves' ophthalmopathy. CDR3 DNA sequence: TGTGCCAGCAGTTTATCGTCGAGTACCGATGAGCAGTTCTTC. Its protein is CASSLSSSTDEQFF.